The clone carrying this T cell receptor beta chain was counted at least ten times. The length of the CDR3 is 12 residues. The germline gives CDR1 MNHNS, CDR2 SASEGT. Individual cDNA molecules received unique molecular identifiers. TCRdb re-analysed the 5' RACE reads in MiXCR, keeping a single row per CDR3 protein. The table includes roughly 64,000 distinct CDR3 sequences, more than 7% detected once. The data were taken from a study of early T cells in non-severe SARS-CoV-2 infection. The TCR was taken from an adult who was a healthcare worker with PCR-confirmed SARS-CoV-2 infection or an uninfected control (not recorded which). This sequence joins TRBV6-1 and TRBJ2-5, with D unclear. The sample in question was whole blood, obtained at baseline. For the CDR3, the DNA is TGTGCAACAACCTCAGTCCCAGAGACCCAGTACTTC. Translating it yields CATTSVPETQYF.